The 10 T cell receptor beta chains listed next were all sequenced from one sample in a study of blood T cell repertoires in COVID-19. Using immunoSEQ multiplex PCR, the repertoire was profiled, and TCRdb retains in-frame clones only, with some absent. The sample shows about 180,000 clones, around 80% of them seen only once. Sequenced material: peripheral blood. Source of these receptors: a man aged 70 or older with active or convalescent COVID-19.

CDR3 nucleotides: TGTGCCAGTAGTTTATCCGGGCCCCAGCATTTT. It is translated as CASSLSGPQHF. This rearrangement joins TRBV19 to TRBJ1-5; no definite D call. The CDR3 has 11 amino acids. Germline assignment: CDR1 LNHDA and CDR2 SQIVND (reference sequence). V lost 5 bases to trimming and J lost 9 bases, with 8 bases between them.

CDR3 coding DNA: TGCAGCGTTGAAATAGGACAGCAGTTCATGAACACTGAAGCTTTCTTT. The encoded protein is CSVEIGQQFMNTEAFF. The chain uses TRBV29-1 and TRBJ1-1; weak D call: TRBD1 (6 bases). CDR1 and CDR2 (germline): SQVTM, ANQGSEA. V was trimmed by 2 bases and J by 0 bases, leaving 16 bases between them. This CDR3 contains 16 residues. The entire variable domain, with the rest obtained from reference TRBV29-1 and TRBJ1-1, is as follows: SAVISQKPSRDICQRGTSLTIQCQVDSQVTMMFWYRQQPGQSLTLIATANQGSEATYESGFVIDKFPISRPNLTFSTLTVSNMSPEDSSIYLCSVEIGQQFMNTEAFFGQGTRLTVV.

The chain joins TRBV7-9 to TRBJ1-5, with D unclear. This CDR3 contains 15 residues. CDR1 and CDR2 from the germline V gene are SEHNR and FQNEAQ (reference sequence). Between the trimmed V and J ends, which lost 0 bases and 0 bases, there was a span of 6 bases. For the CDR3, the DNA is TGTGCCAGCAGCTTAGCGGGCGCTAGCAATCAGCCCCAGCATTTT. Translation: CASSLAGASNQPQHF.

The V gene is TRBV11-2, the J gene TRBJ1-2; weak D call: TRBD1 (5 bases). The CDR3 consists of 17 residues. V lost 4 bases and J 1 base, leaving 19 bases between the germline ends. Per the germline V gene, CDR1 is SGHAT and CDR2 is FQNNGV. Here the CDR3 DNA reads TGTGCCAGCAGCTCCCTACCCCCTGGTAGGGGTAACTATGGCTACACCTTC. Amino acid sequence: CASSSLPPGRGNYGYTF.

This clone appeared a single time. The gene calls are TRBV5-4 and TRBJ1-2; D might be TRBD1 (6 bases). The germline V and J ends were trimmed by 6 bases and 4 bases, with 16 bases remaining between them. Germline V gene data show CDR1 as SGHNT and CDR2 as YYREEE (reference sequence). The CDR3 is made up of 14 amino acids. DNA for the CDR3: TGTGCCAGCATTAAACAGGGTTTTGGCTATGGCTACACCTTC. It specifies CASIKQGFGYGYTF.

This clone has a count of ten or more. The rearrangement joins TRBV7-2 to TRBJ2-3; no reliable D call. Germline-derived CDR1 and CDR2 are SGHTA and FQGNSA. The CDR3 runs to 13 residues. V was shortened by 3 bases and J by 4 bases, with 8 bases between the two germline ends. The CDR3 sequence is CASSFGAADTQYF. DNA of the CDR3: TGTGCCAGCAGCTTCGGTGCTGCAGATACGCAGTATTTT. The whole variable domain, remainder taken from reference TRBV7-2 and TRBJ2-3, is GAGVSQSPSNKVTEKGKDVELRCDPISGHTALYWYRQSLGQGLEFLIYFQGNSAPDKSGLPSDRFSAERTGGSVSTLTIQRTQQEDSAVYLCASSFGAADTQYFGPGTRLTVL.

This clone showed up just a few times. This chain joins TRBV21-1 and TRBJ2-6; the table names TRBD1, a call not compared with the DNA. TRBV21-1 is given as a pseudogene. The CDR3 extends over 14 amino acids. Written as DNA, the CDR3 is TGTGCCAGGTTGACACACTCTGGGGCCAACGTCCTGACTTTC. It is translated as CARLTHSGANVLTF.

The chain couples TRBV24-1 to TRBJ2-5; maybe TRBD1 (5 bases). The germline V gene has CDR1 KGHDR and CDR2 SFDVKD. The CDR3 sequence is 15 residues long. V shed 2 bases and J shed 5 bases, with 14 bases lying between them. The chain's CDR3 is CATSDSSGPGETQYF. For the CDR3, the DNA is TGTGCCACCAGTGATTCCTCAGGGCCCGGGGAGACCCAGTACTTC.

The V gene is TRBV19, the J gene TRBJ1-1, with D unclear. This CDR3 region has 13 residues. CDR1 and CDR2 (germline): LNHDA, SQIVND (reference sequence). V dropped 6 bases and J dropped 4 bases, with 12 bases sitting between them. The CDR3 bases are TGTGCCAGTAGGGTGAGTTCTAGCACTGAAGCTTTCTTT. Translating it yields CASRVSSSTEAFF.

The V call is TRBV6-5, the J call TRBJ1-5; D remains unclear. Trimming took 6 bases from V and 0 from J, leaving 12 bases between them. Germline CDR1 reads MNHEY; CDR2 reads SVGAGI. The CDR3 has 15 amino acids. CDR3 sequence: CASRTGAYSNQPQHF. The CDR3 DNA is TGTGCCAGCAGGACGGGAGCTTATAGCAATCAGCCCCAGCATTTT.